One and the same sample provided the 20 T cell receptor beta chains below, sequenced in a study of patients with pleural tuberculosis. A single record per CDR3 protein comes from TCRdb applying MiXCR to the reads. In the table there are under 55,000 distinct CDR3 sequences, 5.5% to 8% of which are singletons. These receptors all stem from a human donor with pleural tuberculosis.

In its sample, this clonotype was seen many times. V is TRBV4-3 and J is TRBJ2-2; D might be TRBD1 (5 bases). The V gene's germline CDR1 is LGHNA and CDR2 YSLEER. V lost 1 base to trimming and J lost 6 bases, with 6 bases between them. The CDR3 spans 13 residues. In nucleotides, the CDR3 is TGCGCCAGCAGCCAAGCAGGGTCCGGGGAGCTGTTTTTT. This codes for CASSQAGSGELFF.

This rearrangement joins TRBV12-3 or TRBV12-4 to TRBJ2-5; D remains ambiguous. The V and J ends lost 2 bases and 5 bases respectively, with 9 bases between them. The CDR3 length is 13 residues. CDR3 DNA: TGTGCCAGCAGTTTACTGACAAGGGAGACCCAGTACTTC. It yields the protein CASSLLTRETQYF.

This clonotype was seen at least ten times. V usage is TRBV11-2 and J usage is TRBJ1-1; tentative D call: TRBD1 (6 bases). The CDR3 sequence is 14 residues long. Between the trimmed V and J ends, which lost 4 bases and 0 bases, there was a span of 9 bases. Germline V CDR1 and CDR2: SGHAT, FQNNGV. The CDR3: CASSSQGMNTEAFF. The CDR3 bases are TGTGCCAGCAGCTCACAGGGAATGAACACTGAAGCTTTCTTT.

This clonotype was recorded at least ten times. The gene calls are TRBV6-1 and TRBJ2-6; D possibly corresponds to TRBD1 (6 bases). The V gene's germline CDR1 is MNHNS and CDR2 SASEGT. CDR3 length: 14 amino acids. Deletions cut 5 bases from V and 2 bases from J, with 7 bases between. CDR3 in DNA: TGTGCCAGCAGTAAGGGGGCTGGGGCCAACGTCCTGACTTTC. This sequence encodes CASSKGAGANVLTF.

This clonotype came up many times. The chain carries TRBV15 and TRBJ1-1, with TRBD1 identical over 7 bases. V was pared by 2 bases and J by 0 bases, with 3 bases of the junction left unmatched. The CDR3 contains 15 residues. Per germline, CDR1 LNHNV and CDR2 YYDKDF (reference sequence). The CDR3 loop reads CATSRRGQLNTEAFF. CDR3 in DNA: TGTGCCACCAGCAGAAGGGGACAGCTGAACACTGAAGCTTTCTTT.

At least ten counts were recorded for this clonotype. The chain has TRBV20-1 and TRBJ1-1, with TRBD1 as a possible D gene (5 bases). Per germline, CDR1 DFQATT and CDR2 SNEGSKA (reference sequence). The V end lost 0 bases, the J end lost 1 base, and 12 bases lay between the germline ends. The CDR3 is 15 residues long. As DNA, the CDR3 is TGCAGTGCTAGAGACACGGGACGGGAGAACACTGAAGCTTTCTTT. Protein sequence: CSARDTGRENTEAFF.

This clonotype showed up many times. The CDR3 region has the DNA TGTGCCAGCTCACCGGGGAGGAGCGGGAGCTTTAACGAGCAGTACTTC. It codes for CASSPGRSGSFNEQYF. The V call is TRBV18, the J call TRBJ2-7; 8 bases match TRBD2. The J segment lost 5 bases and the V segment lost 3 bases, leaving 12 bases of the junction unmatched. Germline lookup yields CDR1 KGHSH and CDR2 LQKENI. CDR3 size: 16 residues. Full variable domain (remainder filled in from reference TRBV18 and TRBJ2-7): NAGVMQNPRHLVRRRGQEARLRCSPMKGHSHVYWYRQLPEEGLKFMVYLQKENIIDESGMPKERFSAEFPKEGPSILRIQQVVRGDSAAYFCASSPGRSGSFNEQYFGPGTRLTVT.

Ten or more counts support this clonotype. The chain links TRBV11-1 to TRBJ1-5; no clear D gene. From germline, CDR1 is SGHAT and CDR2 FQDESV (reference sequence). This CDR3 spans 13 amino acids. The germline V and J ends were trimmed by 5 bases and 3 bases, with 8 bases remaining between them. CDR3 protein: CASSTHPNQPQHF. The CDR3 bases are TGTGCCAGCAGCACCCATCCCAATCAGCCCCAGCATTTT.

This clonotype was found many times. In nucleotides, the CDR3 is TGTGCCAGCAGTGCTCCCGGGACAGGGGGCTCCTACGAGCAGTACTTC. Its protein is CASSAPGTGGSYEQYF. The chain has TRBV25-1 and TRBJ2-7; 11 nucleotides agree with TRBD1. The V segment lost 4 bases and the J segment 0 bases; nucleotides outside the gene matches: 5. Germline CDR1 MGHDK, CDR2 SYGVNS. CDR3 length: 16 amino acids.

The chain joins TRBV5-1 to TRBJ2-5; D gene unclear. The CDR3 length is 11 residues. Germline V gene sequence: CDR1 SGHRS, CDR2 YFSETQ. Trimming pared 4 bases from V and 4 bases from J, leaving 5 bases between. The CDR3 region has the DNA TGCGCCAGCAGCAATATAGAGACCCAGTACTTC. Translation gives CASSNIETQYF.

The count of this clonotype is one. The genes are TRBV19 and TRBJ2-2, with TRBD1 as a possible D gene (6 bases). Germline lookup yields CDR1 LNHDA and CDR2 SQIVND (reference sequence). The V end was cut by 7 bases, the J end by 4 bases, with 19 bases between. This CDR3 comprises 16 residues. The CDR3 DNA follows: TGTGCCAGTAAATCAGGCCAGGGGCTGACCACCGGGGAGCTGTTTTTT. Encoded protein: CASKSGQGLTTGELFF.

This clonotype was found once. A clone one base away is much larger, so this may be a read error. The V and J genes are TRBV28 and TRBJ2-7; D is undetermined. Looked up from germline, CDR1 is MDHEN and CDR2 is SYDVKM. The CDR3 covers 16 residues. CDR3 in amino acids: CASSFYLGQSSYGQYF. In nucleotides, the CDR3 is TGTGCCAGCAGTTTCTATCTTGGGCAAAGCTCCTACGGGCAGTACTTC.

This clonotype was counted at least ten times. The chain carries TRBV27 and TRBJ1-2; D remains unclear. The V gene's germline CDR1 is MNHEY and CDR2 SMNVEV (reference sequence). V lost 6 bases and J 3 bases, leaving 14 bases between the germline ends. The CDR3 has 14 amino acids. The CDR3: CASRPLEADYGYTF. The DNA for the CDR3 is TGTGCCAGCAGGCCCCTCGAGGCAGACTATGGCTACACCTTC.

This clonotype was counted ten times or more. CDR3 DNA sequence: TGTGCCAGCAGCGCGGAAGGGAGCGCTGAAGCTTTCTTT. Its protein product is CASSAEGSAEAFF. V is TRBV2 and J is TRBJ1-1; D remains unclear. CDR3 length: 13 residues. From germline, CDR1 is SNHLY and CDR2 FYNNEI. The V end was cut by 6 bases, the J end by 6 bases, with 14 bases between.

This clonotype was detected ten times or more. A read error may produce the germline difference seen at one junction end. The chain is built from TRBV11-1 and TRBJ2-1, with 7 bases lining up with TRBD1. The CDR3 covers 13 residues. Germline V gene data show CDR1 as SGHAT and CDR2 as FQDESV (reference sequence). The CDR3 loop is CASSLGGLGEQFF. The CDR3 DNA reads as TGTGCCAGCAGTTTAGGGGGCTTGGGTGAGCAGTTCTTC. Combining the CDR3 with reference TRBV11-1 and TRBJ2-1 gives the whole variable domain EAEVAQSPRYKITEKSQAVAFWCDPISGHATLYWYRQILGQGPELLVQFQDESVVDDSQLPKDRFSAERLKGVDSTLKIQPAELGDSAMYLCASSLGGLGEQFFGPGTRLTVL.

Remarks on this clonotype: Possible read error: a much larger clone is one base away. The genes are TRBV19 and TRBJ1-5; D is uncertain. The CDR3 totals 13 residues. V was trimmed by 3 bases and J by 2 bases, leaving 5 bases between them. The V gene's germline CDR1 is LNHDA and CDR2 SQIVND (reference sequence). The CDR3 reads CASSIDCNQPQHF. The CDR3 DNA reads TGTGCCAGTAGTATCGACTGCAATCAGCCCCAGCATTTT.

Many counts were recorded for this clonotype. J is TRBJ1-1 and V is TRBV27, with TRBD1 as a possible D gene (6 bases). The CDR3 loop spans 13 amino acids. Germline loops: CDR1 MNHEY, CDR2 SMNVEV (reference sequence). Trimming shortened V by 6 bases and J by 5 bases, and 13 bases separated the two germline ends. CDR3 sequence reads: CASSGTGWTEAFF. The CDR3 DNA follows: TGTGCCAGCAGCGGCACAGGGTGGACTGAAGCTTTCTTT.

This clonotype showed up many times. V usage is TRBV11-1 and J usage is TRBJ1-2; no definite D call. The CDR3 sequence is 14 residues long. V was cut by 4 bases and J by 5 bases, with 14 bases left in between. In germline, CDR1 is SGHAT, CDR2 FQDESV (reference sequence). The CDR3 loop is CASSSPETRYGYTF. Written as DNA, the CDR3 is TGTGCCAGCAGCTCCCCCGAGACAAGATATGGCTACACCTTC.

This clonotype was seen many times. The rearrangement joins TRBV28 to TRBJ2-1; 12 bases align to TRBD1. J was trimmed by 7 bases and V by 6 bases; bases with no gene match: 7. The CDR3 loop spans 15 amino acids. Germline CDR1 MDHEN, CDR2 SYDVKM. The CDR3 bases are TGTGCCAGCAGGCCTCCGGGACAGGGGGCAAATGAGCAGTTCTTC. Its translation: CASRPPGQGANEQFF. Combining the CDR3 with reference TRBV28 and TRBJ2-1 gives the whole variable domain DVKVTQSSRYLVKRTGEKVFLECVQDMDHENMFWYRQDPGLGLRLIYFSYDVKMKEKGDIPEGYSVSREKKERFSLILESASTNQTSMYLCASRPPGQGANEQFFGPGTRLTVL.

This clonotype was observed at least ten times. The V and J genes are TRBV6-2 or TRBV6-3 and TRBJ2-1; D is perhaps TRBD2 (5 bases). V was clipped by 0 bases and J by 6 bases, with 12 bases between them. The CDR3 length is 15 residues. Germline V lookup: CDR1 MNHEY, CDR2 SVGEGT. CDR3 region: CASSYSFTSPNEQFF. DNA of the CDR3: TGTGCCAGCAGTTACTCTTTCACTAGTCCCAATGAGCAGTTCTTC.